The rows below give T cell receptor beta chains drawn from one sample of a study of regulatory T cells in long-lasting Graves disease. MiXCR, run by TCRdb on the multiplex PCR reads, gives a single entry per CDR3 protein. This sample has more than 650,000 distinct CDR3 sequences; around 30% occur once, and the top ten carry 35% to 55%. Sequencing used peripheral blood mononuclear cells (PBMCs), obtained when the disease was refractory, from a patient treated with antithyroid drugs. These receptors originate from a female donor with Graves disease. CDR3s include the opening cysteine and the closing phenylalanine or tryptophan. The D gene is left open where the match is weak. The listing skips clone size in some rows; elsewhere it reads once, few, many or a size class.

j_call clone_size d_call v_call cdr3_nt cdr3_aa
TRBJ2-3 . . TRBV7-9 TGTGCCAGCAGCTTACCCGAGGTTTCAGCGGTGGGGAACACAGATACGCAGTATTTT CASSLPEVSAVGNTDTQYF
TRBJ1-2 few TRBD1 TRBV30 TGTGCCTGGGTCACAGGGGCGGAGAACTATGGCTACACCTTC CAWVTGAENYGYTF
TRBJ1-1 many . TRBV2 TGTGCCAGCAGTTACAGGGATATGAACACTGAAGCTTTCTTT CASSYRDMNTEAFF
TRBJ1-1 few TRBD1 TRBV19 TGTGCCAGTAGTATGACAGGGGTCGCTGAAGCTTTCTTT CASSMTGVAEAFF
TRBJ2-5 few TRBD2 TRBV4-2 TGTGCCAGCAGCCAAGATCTAGCGGGAAAAGAGACCCAGTACTTC CASSQDLAGKETQYF
TRBJ1-6 . . TRBV20-1 TGCAGTGCCAGGACAAGCTCCTATAATTCACCCCTCCACTTT CSARTSSYNSPLHF
TRBJ1-2 many TRBD1 TRBV2 TGTGCCAGCAGTAAGGGGCAGGGGGGTAACACTAACTATGGCTACACCTTC CASSKGQGGNTNYGYTF
TRBJ1-3 few . TRBV28 TGTGCCAGCAGTTTACCCCGGGGAGGTGGAAACACCATATATTTT CASSLPRGGGNTIYF
TRBJ1-2 . . TRBV6-4 TGTGCCAGCAGTCCCCACCAAGGGCAGGGGACCTATGGCTACACCTTC CASSPHQGQGTYGYTF
TRBJ2-2 few . TRBV25-1 TGTGCCAGCACTGGGTTGATGACCGGGGAGCTGTTTTTT CASTGLMTGELFF
TRBJ2-3 . TRBD1 TRBV3-1 TGTGCCAGCAGCCAATCCGGGACAGACACAGATACGCAGTATTTT CASSQSGTDTDTQYF
TRBJ2-7 few TRBD2 TRBV7-9 TGTGCCAGCAGCGGAGAAGGGACTAGCGGGAGCCAGTACGAGCAGTACTTC CASSGEGTSGSQYEQYF
TRBJ2-2 . . TRBV5-1 TGCGCCAGCAGCCAGGGCGCCCAGGCGACCGGGGAGCTGTTTTTT CASSQGAQATGELFF
TRBJ1-5 . TRBD1 TRBV19 TGTGCCAGTAGGTCAACGAGGACAGGGGAAAATCAGCCCCAGCATTTT CASRSTRTGENQPQHF
TRBJ2-7 few . TRBV12-3/TRBV12-4 TGTGCCAGCAGCCCCCCAACGGGTGGCCGGCGAGAGCAGTACTTC CASSPPTGGRREQYF
TRBJ2-5 few TRBD2 TRBV11-2 TGTGCCAGCAGCCCGGGGAGGGCTTTCGGTGTCCAAGAGACCCAGTACTTC CASSPGRAFGVQETQYF
TRBJ2-1 . . TRBV6-1 TGTGCCAGCAGTCGAGACGCATCAACCAGTCCGGATGAGCAGTTCTTC CASSRDASTSPDEQFF
TRBJ1-4 . . TRBV20-1 TGCAGTGCTACCCCCCTGCTGGGCATGAATGAAAAACTGTTTTTT CSATPLLGMNEKLFF
TRBJ2-5 . TRBD2 TRBV30 TGTGCCTGCCCCGGGACTAGCGGGAGACAGACCCAGTACTTC CACPGTSGRQTQYF
TRBJ1-1 . . TRBV19 TGTGCCAGTAGTACCTCCGTGGTAACTGAAGCTTTCTTT CASSTSVVTEAFF
TRBJ2-2 few . TRBV2 TGTGCCAGCAGTATAACCGGGACACCAACCGGGGAGCTGTTTTTT CASSITGTPTGELFF
TRBJ1-5 . TRBD1 TRBV6-2/TRBV6-3 TGTGCCAGCAGTGATGGGACAGGCCTCAATCAGCCCCAGCATTTT CASSDGTGLNQPQHF
TRBJ1-1 . . TRBV5-1 TGCGCCAGCAGCTTGGGCCACAGGTGGAACACTGAAGCTTTCTTT CASSLGHRWNTEAFF
TRBJ1-2 . . TRBV9 TGTGCCAGCAGCCCCCGAGGAGGAGATGGCTACACCTTC CASSPRGGDGYTF
TRBJ2-7 few . TRBV11-1 TGTGCCAGCAGCCCACCGTCCGGAAAGTTAAACGAGCAGTACTTC CASSPPSGKLNEQYF
TRBJ1-6 . . TRBV20-1 TGCAGTGCTAGATTATCAGTTGCCAGTTATAATTCACCCCTCCACTTT CSARLSVASYNSPLHF
TRBJ1-1 . . TRBV20-1 TGCAGTGCTAGACTAACGGGCGGTCCGACTGAAGCTTTCTTT CSARLTGGPTEAFF
TRBJ2-5 . . TRBV20-1 TGCAGTGCTAGAGGGGTGGAGACCCAGTACTTC CSARGVETQYF
TRBJ1-1 . . TRBV19 TGTGCCAGTAGTATCCCCGGAAGGTCGGTGACTGAAGCTTTCTTT CASSIPGRSVTEAFF
TRBJ2-5 few . TRBV20-1 TGCAGTGTTCCCTCTACCCCCGGTGGGCAAGAGACCCAGTACTTC CSVPSTPGGQETQYF
TRBJ2-6 few TRBD1 TRBV9 TGTGCCAGCAGCCCAGGGGACAGGGGTACCGGGGCCAACGTCCTGACTTTC CASSPGDRGTGANVLTF
TRBJ1-2 . . TRBV29-1 TGCAGCGTTGTGGAGGCCTATGGCTACACCTTC CSVVEAYGYTF
TRBJ1-1 . TRBD1 TRBV15 TGTGCCACCAGCAGAGTACCCTGGGGTTCAGACAGGGGCGGTACTGAAGCTTTCTTT CATSRVPWGSDRGGTEAFF
TRBJ2-5 . . TRBV6-1 TGTGCCAGCAGTGTTAACAGGGCGGACGAGACCCAGTACTTC CASSVNRADETQYF
TRBJ1-1 . . TRBV29-1 TGCAGCGCCCAGACAAGCCTCGACACTGAAGCTTTCTTT CSAQTSLDTEAFF
TRBJ2-5 . . TRBV3-1 TGTGCCAGCAGCCAAGGAGGGGCACGTCAAGAGACCCAGTACTTC CASSQGGARQETQYF
TRBJ1-5 . . TRBV5-6 TGTGCCAGCAGCTCTACAGGTCGGGGGCATCAGCCCCAGCATTTT CASSSTGRGHQPQHF
TRBJ1-4 . . TRBV4-2 TGTGCCAGCAGCCAAGCCGGGACATCAACTAATGAAAAACTGTTTTTT CASSQAGTSTNEKLFF
TRBJ2-2 few TRBD1 TRBV27 TGTGCCAGCAGATCGTTGGACAGGGGGCACGGCGGGGAGCTGTTTTTT CASRSLDRGHGGELFF
TRBJ1-2 . TRBD1 TRBV11-2 TGTGCCAGCAGCTGGGGACAGGGGATCGGCTACACCTTC CASSWGQGIGYTF
TRBJ2-1 . . TRBV25-1 TGTGCCAGCAGTCATCGGGACACCAACAATGAGCAGTTCTTC CASSHRDTNNEQFF
TRBJ1-5 . . TRBV12-5 TGTGCTAGTGGTTTGGTAAGCCGGGGGTTGGATCAGCCCCAGCATTTT CASGLVSRGLDQPQHF
TRBJ2-5 few . TRBV30 TGTGCCTGGAGTAGAGGTGGCGCTTCCCAAGAGACCCAGTACTTC CAWSRGGASQETQYF
TRBJ2-7 . TRBD2 TRBV7-2 TGTGCCAGCAGCTTAGCGTTAGGACTAGAGTACGAGCAGTACTTC CASSLALGLEYEQYF
TRBJ1-2 . TRBD1 TRBV6-1 TGTGCCAGCAGTAAGGGACAGGGAAGCTATGGCTACACCTTC CASSKGQGSYGYTF
TRBJ1-5 few . TRBV20-1 TGCAGTGCTAGATACACAGCGTTCGGCAATCAGCCCCAGCATTTT CSARYTAFGNQPQHF
TRBJ2-7 many TRBD1 TRBV2 TGTGCCAGCAGTGGACAGGGGTTATACGAGCAGTACTTC CASSGQGLYEQYF
TRBJ1-4 few . TRBV6-5 TGTGCCAGCAGTTACTCAGGGGAGCGGGGTGAAAAACTGTTTTTT CASSYSGERGEKLFF
TRBJ1-2 . . TRBV18 TGTGCCAGCTCACCCTCGGACCCTCAGAGCATTGGCTACACCTTC CASSPSDPQSIGYTF
TRBJ1-2 . . TRBV9 TGTGCCAGCAGCGTAGCAGGGAATCGCTATGGCTACACCTTC CASSVAGNRYGYTF
TRBJ1-4 many . TRBV28 TGTGCCAGCAGTTTGCCAGAGAATGAAAAACTGTTTTTT CASSLPENEKLFF
TRBJ1-1 . . TRBV6-1 TGTGCCAGCAGTAAGGGCACAAGGGAGAACACTGAAGCTTTCTTT CASSKGTRENTEAFF
TRBJ1-1 . . TRBV29-1 TGCAGCGTTCAACAGAAAATGAACACTGAAGCTTTCTTT CSVQQKMNTEAFF
TRBJ2-1 . . TRBV10-3 TGTGCCATCAAAGAGCAGAACTCCTACAATGAGCAGTTCTTC CAIKEQNSYNEQFF
TRBJ2-1 few . TRBV12-3/TRBV12-4 TGTGCCAGCAGTTTGCGGGCTGGGTCCAATGAGCAGTTCTTC CASSLRAGSNEQFF
TRBJ1-1 once . TRBV5-1 TGCGCCAGCAGCTTGGTGGGCCTTGAATGGGGCACTGAAGCTCTCTTT CASSLVGLEWGTEALF
TRBJ1-3 many . TRBV29-1 TGCAGCGTCAGAGGGGCCTCTGGAAACACCATATATTTT CSVRGASGNTIYF
TRBJ1-6 . . TRBV27 TGTGCCAGCAGCAGCCCCCGATTACCCCTCCACTTT CASSSPRLPLHF
TRBJ1-2 . . TRBV7-9 TGTGCCAGCAGCTTGGACTTTGGTGGCTACACCTTC CASSLDFGGYTF
TRBJ1-1 many TRBD1 TRBV7-8 TGTGCCAGCAGCTTACGCAGGGGGGAAGCTTTCTTT CASSLRRGEAFF